This paragraph covers one T cell receptor (beta chain) sequence. The antigen is not known. This entry is derived from a study of T cell repertoires in cytomegalovirus infection. The CDR3 has 16 residues. CDR1 and CDR2 (germline): LGHNA, YNFKEQ. The ends lost 2 bases at V and 4 bases at J; junction bases unmatched: 8. TCRdb re-called the reads through MiXCR, storing one row per CDR3 protein. Counted here are about 920,000 distinct CDR3 sequences, 25% to 40% occurring once; the ten biggest clones make up around 15%. The sequencing used cultured CD8+ T cells from PBMCs, collected from culture after CMV antigen stimulation. This clonotype originated in a human donor in good health (CMV status not recorded). Some clones in this sample may be carry-over from other donors' samples. The genes are TRBV4-2 and TRBJ2-5, with 9 bases matching TRBD2. The CDR3 region has the DNA TGTGCCAGCAGCCAACTCAGCGGGGGGCCGGCAGAGACCCAGTACTTC. Residues: CASSQLSGGPAETQYF.